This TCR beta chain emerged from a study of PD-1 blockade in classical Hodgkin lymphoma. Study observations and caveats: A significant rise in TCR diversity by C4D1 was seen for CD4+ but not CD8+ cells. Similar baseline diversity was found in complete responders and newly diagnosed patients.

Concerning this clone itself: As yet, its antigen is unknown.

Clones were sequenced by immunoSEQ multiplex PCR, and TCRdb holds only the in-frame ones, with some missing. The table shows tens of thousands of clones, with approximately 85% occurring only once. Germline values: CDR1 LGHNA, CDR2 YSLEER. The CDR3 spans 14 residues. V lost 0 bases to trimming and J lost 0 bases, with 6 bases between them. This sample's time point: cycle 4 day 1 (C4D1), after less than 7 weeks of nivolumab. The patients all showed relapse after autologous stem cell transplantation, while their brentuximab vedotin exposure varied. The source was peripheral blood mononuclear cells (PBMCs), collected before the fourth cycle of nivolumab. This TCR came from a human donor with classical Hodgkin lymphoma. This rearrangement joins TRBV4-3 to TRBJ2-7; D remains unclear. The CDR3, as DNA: TGCGCCAGCAGCCAAGACCCGTTCTCCTACGAGCAGTACTTC. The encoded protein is CASSQDPFSYEQYF.